This T cell receptor beta chain was documented in a study of prognosis after radiotherapy for stage I lung cancer. V lost 5 bases to trimming and J lost 0 bases, with 8 bases between them. The CDR3 is made up of 14 amino acids. Per the germline V gene, CDR1 is MRHNA and CDR2 is SNTAGT. Amplification of the TCR beta CDR3 (from genomic DNA) was done by two-round multiplex PCR. Amplification in first-round PCR relied on primers specific to each TRBV and TRBJ gene. TCRdb passed the multiplex PCR reads through MiXCR, listing each CDR3 protein once. The sample yields about 22,000 distinct CDR3 sequences, around two fifths seen once.

The sequence was obtained from a donor over 45 with non-small cell lung cancer. V is TRBV6-4 and J is TRBJ2-1; D not certain. The source was PBMCs, collected before or after stereotactic body radiation therapy (not recorded which). In DNA form, the CDR3 reads TGTGCCAGCAGTTGGACCTCCTCCTACAATGAGCAGTTCTTC. Amino acid sequence: CASSWTSSYNEQFF.